What follows are 3 T cell receptor beta chains derived from one specimen sequenced in a study of T cells in Graves' hyperthyroidism and ophthalmopathy. There were TCR beta CDR3 regions amplified from RNA transcripts. RT-PCR in the first round (using the HTBI primer set) targeted the TCR CDR3. Via MiXCR, TCRdb re-called the multiplex PCR reads, giving one row per CDR3 protein. Among 600,000 to 650,000 distinct CDR3 sequences, 20% were seen once, and the ten largest hold 34%. The sequenced sample consisted of blood. Receptors originate from a young man with Graves' ophthalmopathy.

The chain uses TRBV29-1 and TRBJ2-1, with 7 nucleotides matching TRBD1. With V trimmed by 1 base and J by 2 bases, 11 bases remained unmatched. The CDR3 covers 17 residues. Germline assignment: CDR1 SQVTM and CDR2 ANQGSEA. The CDR3 nucleotides read TGCAGCGTTGAAGGCCAGACAGGGACAGACACCTACAATGAGCAGTTCTTC. It codes for CSVEGQTGTDTYNEQFF.

This clonotype showed up many times. The chain has TRBV6-2 or TRBV6-3 and TRBJ1-1, with D perhaps TRBD1 (5 bases). Between the trimmed V and J ends, which lost 4 bases and 5 bases, there was a span of 14 bases. Per the germline V gene, CDR1 is MNHEY and CDR2 is SVGEGT. This CDR3 has 14 amino acids. The CDR3 is CASSSNQGRTEAFF. The CDR3, as DNA: TGTGCCAGCAGTTCGAACCAGGGCCGAACTGAAGCTTTCTTT.

This clonotype was seen more than once but under ten times. The chain recombines TRBV12-3 or TRBV12-4 with TRBJ2-5; 8 bases agree with TRBD2. The CDR3 totals 17 residues. The V segment lost 8 bases and the J segment 5 bases; nucleotides outside the gene matches: 19. The CDR3 loop reads CASSSPRGREGFETQYF. The CDR3 nucleotides are TGTGCCAGCTCCTCCCCGAGGGGACGGGAGGGTTTTGAGACCCAGTACTTC.